Listed below are T cell receptor beta chains from one sample, sequenced in a study of early T cells in non-severe SARS-CoV-2 infection. TCRdb fed the 5' RACE reads into MiXCR, producing one record per CDR3 protein. The sample records tens of thousands of distinct CDR3 sequences, roughly 8.8% being singletons. The sequenced material came from whole blood. These receptors were taken from an adult who was a healthcare worker with PCR-confirmed SARS-CoV-2 infection or an uninfected control (not recorded which). Each CDR3 is given with its conserved first and last residue. D genes are given only for firm matches. Not every row has a clone size; where given, it reads once, few, many or a size class.

>15|TRBV6-5|TRBJ2-3|few|TRBD1
CASSYRGQSTDTQYF
TGTGCCAGCAGTTACAGGGGGCAGAGCACAGATACGCAGTATTTT
>15|TRBV28|TRBJ1-6|many|TRBD1
CASSFRDSYNSPLHF
TGTGCCAGCAGTTTCCGGGACAGTTATAATTCACCCCTCCACTTT
>14|TRBV29-1|TRBJ2-7|NA|NA
CSVEDRGGSYEQYF
TGCAGCGTTGAAGACCGAGGGGGCTCCTACGAGCAGTACTTC
>14|TRBV4-3|TRBJ2-4|many|NA
CASSQGSEKNIQYF
TGCGCCAGCAGCCAAGGTTCGGAAAAAAACATTCAGTACTTC
>14|TRBV29-1|TRBJ2-2|few|TRBD1
CSVVGQGNTGELFF
TGCAGCGTTGTTGGACAGGGAAACACCGGGGAGCTGTTTTTT
>15|TRBV11-2|TRBJ1-6|NA|NA
CASSFQPQGGSPLHF
TGTGCCAGCAGCTTTCAACCGCAGGGAGGATCACCCCTCCACTTT
>9|TRBV6-2/TRBV6-3|TRBJ2-2|many|NA
CASRWELFF
TGTGCCAGTCGTTGGGAGCTGTTTTTT
>14|TRBV18|TRBJ1-1|few|NA
CASSTEGVNTEAFF
TGTGCCAGCTCAACAGAGGGAGTGAACACTGAAGCTTTCTTT
>16|TRBV7-9|TRBJ2-7|many|NA
CASSGRTKSSDYEQYF
TGTGCCAGCAGCGGACGGACGAAGTCCTCGGACTACGAGCAGTACTTC
>12|TRBV18|TRBJ2-7|many|NA
CASSPVGDEQYF
TGTGCCAGCTCACCAGTTGGGGACGAGCAGTACTTC
>15|TRBV7-2|TRBJ2-5|NA|NA
CASSPLGTTGETQYF
TGTGCCAGCAGCCCTCTGGGGACAACGGGAGAGACCCAGTACTTC
>20|TRBV24-1|TRBJ2-3|many|TRBD2
CATSELREVQDGRLTDTQYF
TGTGCCACCAGTGAGCTCAGGGAAGTCCAGGACGGGAGGCTCACAGATACGCAGTATTTT
>15|TRBV28|TRBJ2-7|NA|NA
CASIKRDRQDTEQYF
TGTGCCAGCATTAAGCGGGACAGACAAGATACCGAGCAGTACTTC
>17|TRBV9|TRBJ2-1|NA|TRBD2
CASSVDSGLASYNEQFF
TGTGCCAGCAGCGTAGATAGCGGACTAGCGAGTTACAATGAGCAGTTCTTC
>14|TRBV28|TRBJ2-7|NA|TRBD1
CASSSGQGAGEQYF
TGTGCCAGCAGTTCCGGACAGGGCGCCGGCGAGCAGTACTTC
>15|TRBV6-5|TRBJ2-3|many|TRBD2
CASSYSGSPPDTQYF
TGTGCCAGCAGTTACAGCGGGAGCCCCCCGGATACGCAGTATTTT
>16|TRBV28|TRBJ2-1|many|TRBD2
CASSFPWTSGNNEQFF
TGTGCCAGCAGTTTCCCTTGGACTAGCGGGAACAATGAGCAGTTCTTC
>13|TRBV27|TRBJ2-5|NA|NA
CASSFEGLETQYF
TGTGCCAGCAGTTTTGAGGGACTGGAGACCCAGTACTTC
>14|TRBV25-1|TRBJ2-2|NA|TRBD2
CASSVGGTGGELFF
TGTGCCAGCAGTGTGGGAGGGACTGGCGGGGAGCTGTTTTTT
>13|TRBV29-1|TRBJ2-1|many|NA
CSVDKVGWSEQFF
TGCAGCGTTGACAAGGTAGGGTGGAGTGAGCAGTTCTTC
>21|TRBV7-3|TRBJ2-2|NA|TRBD2
CASSPLPGLAGNQTHTGELFF
TGTGCCAGCAGCCCCCTACCGGGACTAGCGGGGAATCAGACCCACACCGGGGAGCTGTTTTTT
>15|TRBV20-1|TRBJ2-7|few|NA
CSARSVETPDYEQYF
TGCAGTGCTAGATCGGTCGAAACCCCCGACTACGAGCAGTACTTC
>14|TRBV2|TRBJ1-1|many|NA
CASRLQGSHTEAFF
TGTGCCAGCAGGCTACAGGGCAGTCACACTGAAGCTTTCTTT